Each of the 4 T cell receptor beta chains below was sequenced from the same sample in a study of human T cells and chemical hapten exposure. Time point specified: patch test 2, 6 weeks after DPC sensitization. Regarding treatment: therapeutic diphenylcyclopropenone sensitization with weekly scalp DPC. Using its own MiXCR run on the RACE reads, TCRdb lists one record per CDR3 protein. The sample lists about 89,000 distinct CDR3 sequences, 9.5% to 12% occurring once. The sequences come from whole blood, collected in connection with sensitization to the hapten diphenylcyclopropenone (DPC). The receptors derive from a man in his forties with alopecia areata. Some clones in this sample may be carry-over from other donors' samples.

This clonotype has a handful of counts. This rearrangement joins TRBV20-1 to TRBJ2-1; 11 bases line up with TRBD2. From germline, CDR1 is DFQATT and CDR2 SNEGSKA (reference sequence). CDR3 length equals 16 residues. The V segment lost 3 bases and the J segment 4 bases; nucleotides outside the gene matches: 8. CDR3 amino acids: CSASKVASGRYNEQFF. CDR3 bases: TGCAGTGCTAGTAAGGTGGCTAGCGGGAGGTACAATGAGCAGTTCTTC.

This clonotype was observed many times. The genes are TRBV20-1 and TRBJ1-5; D not certain. CDR1 is DFQATT and CDR2 is SNEGSKA in the germline V gene (reference sequence). The V and J ends lost 3 bases and 0 bases respectively, with 9 bases between them. The CDR3 loop spans 14 amino acids. CDR3 DNA sequence: TGCAGTGCTAGTTTGGGGTATAGCAATCAGCCCCAGCATTTT. Amino acids: CSASLGYSNQPQHF.

V gene TRBV14 combines with J gene TRBJ1-2; D is unclear. Trimming stripped 1 base from V and 0 bases from J, with 15 bases between. CDR3 size: 17 residues. Germline CDR1 is SGHDN and CDR2 is FVKESK. CDR3 sequence reads: CASSQAKGVTANYGYTF. The CDR3 bases are TGTGCCAGCAGCCAAGCGAAGGGTGTAACAGCTAACTATGGCTACACCTTC.

The CDR3 loop is CATAGLSKGEAFF. Written as DNA, the CDR3 is TGTGCCACCGCGGGACTTTCGAAAGGTGAAGCTTTCTTT. V gene TRBV6-6 combines with J gene TRBJ1-1; D is possibly TRBD1 (5 bases). Trimming removed 10 bases at V and 7 bases at J, with 19 bases between. Per germline, CDR1 MNHNY and CDR2 SVGAGI (reference sequence). The CDR3 contains 13 residues.